This T cell receptor (beta chain) was recorded in a study of blood T cell repertoires in COVID-19. On the study more broadly: Italy, Spain and the United States were the sources of the convalescent and acute COVID-19 samples. Sources were T cells, B-cell-depleted T cells, or PBMCs; the material itself was cDNA or gDNA.

Authors' processing steps: From reference gene primer amplification, estimates of nucleated cell counts were derived. Some clones are missing from TCRdb's copy, which holds only in-frame ones; the method was immunoSEQ multiplex PCR. V and J calls and clone size are those listed in that table; D and trimming were worked out from the DNA. The sample yields 390,000 or so clones, 86% seen once. This clonotype originated in a woman in her 30s with active or convalescent COVID-19. Sequenced: peripheral blood.

CDR3 loop: CASSITLLGGEKLFF. Written as DNA, the CDR3 is TGTGCCAGTAGTATAACCCTCCTTGGAGGTGAAAAACTGTTTTTT. The V gene is TRBV19, the J gene TRBJ1-4; no clear D gene. CDR1 is LNHDA, CDR2 SQIVND, per germline (reference sequence). V was cut by 2 bases and J by 7 bases, with 14 bases left in between. CDR3 length: 15 residues.